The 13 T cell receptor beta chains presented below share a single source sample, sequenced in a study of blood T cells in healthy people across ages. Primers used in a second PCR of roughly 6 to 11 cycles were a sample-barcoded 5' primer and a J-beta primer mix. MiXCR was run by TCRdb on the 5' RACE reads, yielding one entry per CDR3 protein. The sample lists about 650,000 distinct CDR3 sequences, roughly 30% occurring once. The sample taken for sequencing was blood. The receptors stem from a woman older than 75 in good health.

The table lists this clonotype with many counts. The CDR3 is CASTEGQGYEQYF. The CDR3 coding sequence is TGTGCCAGCACCGAGGGACAGGGTTACGAGCAGTACTTC. J is TRBJ2-7 and V is TRBV6-6; TRBD1 aligns across 9 bases. The CDR3 runs to 13 residues. The germline V gene has CDR1 MNHNY and CDR2 SVGAGI (reference sequence). After removal of 7 bases from V and 4 bases from J, the junction contained 5 bases not matched to a gene.

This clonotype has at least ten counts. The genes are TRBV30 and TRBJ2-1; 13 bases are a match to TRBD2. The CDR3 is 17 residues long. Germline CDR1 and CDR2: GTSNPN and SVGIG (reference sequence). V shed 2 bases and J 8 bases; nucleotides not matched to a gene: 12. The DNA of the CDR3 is TGTGCCTGGAGTCGGGGAACACTAGCGGGGGGGCATTATGAGCAGTTCTTC. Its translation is CAWSRGTLAGGHYEQFF.

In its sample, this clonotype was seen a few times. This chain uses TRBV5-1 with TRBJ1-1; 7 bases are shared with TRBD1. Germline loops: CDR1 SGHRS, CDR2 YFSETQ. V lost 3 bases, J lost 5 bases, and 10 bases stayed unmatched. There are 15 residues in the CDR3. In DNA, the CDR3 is TGCGCCAGCAGCTCCGCGACAGGGAAAAAAACTGAAGCTTTCTTT. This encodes CASSSATGKKTEAFF. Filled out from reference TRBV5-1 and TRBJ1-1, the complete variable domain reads KAGVTQTPRYLIKTRGQQVTLSCSPISGHRSVSWYQQTPGQGLQFLFEYFSETQRNKGNFPGRFSGRQFSNSRSEMNVSTLELGDSALYLCASSSATGKKTEAFFGQGTRLTVV.

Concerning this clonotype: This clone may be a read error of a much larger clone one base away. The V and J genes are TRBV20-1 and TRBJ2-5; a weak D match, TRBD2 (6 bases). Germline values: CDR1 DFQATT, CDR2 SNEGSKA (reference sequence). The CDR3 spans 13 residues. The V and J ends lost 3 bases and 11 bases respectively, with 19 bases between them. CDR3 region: CSASGTQHNEQYF. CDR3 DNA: TGCAGTGCTAGCGGGACTCAACACAATGAGCAGTACTTC.

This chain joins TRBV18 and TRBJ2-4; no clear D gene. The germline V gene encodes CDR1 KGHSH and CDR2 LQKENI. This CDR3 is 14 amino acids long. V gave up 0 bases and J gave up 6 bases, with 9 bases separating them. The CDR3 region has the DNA TGTGCCAGCTCACCACCGGAACAGAGAAACATTCAGTACTTC. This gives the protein CASSPPEQRNIQYF.

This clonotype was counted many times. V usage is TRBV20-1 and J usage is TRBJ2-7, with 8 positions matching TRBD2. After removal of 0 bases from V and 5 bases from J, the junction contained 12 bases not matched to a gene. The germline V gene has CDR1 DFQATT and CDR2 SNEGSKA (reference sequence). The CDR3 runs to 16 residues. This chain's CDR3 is CSAREPRGGVRNEQYF. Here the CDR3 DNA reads TGCAGTGCTAGAGAGCCCCGGGGGGGGGTCCGGAACGAGCAGTACTTC.

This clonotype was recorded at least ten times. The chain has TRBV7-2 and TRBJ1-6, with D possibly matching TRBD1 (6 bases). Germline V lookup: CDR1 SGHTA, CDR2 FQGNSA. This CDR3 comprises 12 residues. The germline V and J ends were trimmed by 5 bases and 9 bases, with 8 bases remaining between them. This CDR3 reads CASSTGISPLHF. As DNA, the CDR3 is TGTGCCAGCAGCACAGGGATTTCACCCCTCCACTTT.

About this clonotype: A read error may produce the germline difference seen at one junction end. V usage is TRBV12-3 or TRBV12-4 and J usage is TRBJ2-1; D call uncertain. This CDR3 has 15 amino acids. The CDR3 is CASSFELSSYNERFF. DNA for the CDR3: TGTGCCAGCAGTTTCGAGCTCAGCTCCTACAATGAGCGGTTCTTC.

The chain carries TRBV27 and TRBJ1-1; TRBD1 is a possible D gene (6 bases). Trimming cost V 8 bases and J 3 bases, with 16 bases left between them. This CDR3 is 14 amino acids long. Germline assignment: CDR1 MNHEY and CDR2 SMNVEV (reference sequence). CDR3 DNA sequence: TGTGCCAGCTCAGCAGGGGTTGGGTACACTGAAGCTTTCTTT. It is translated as CASSAGVGYTEAFF.

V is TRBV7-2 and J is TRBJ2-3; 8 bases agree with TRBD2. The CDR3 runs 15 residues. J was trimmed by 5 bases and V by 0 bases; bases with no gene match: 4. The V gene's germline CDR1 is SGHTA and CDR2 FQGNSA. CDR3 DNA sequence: TGTGCCAGCAGCTTAGCAGCGGGAGTGGTAGATACGCAGTATTTT. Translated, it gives CASSLAAGVVDTQYF.

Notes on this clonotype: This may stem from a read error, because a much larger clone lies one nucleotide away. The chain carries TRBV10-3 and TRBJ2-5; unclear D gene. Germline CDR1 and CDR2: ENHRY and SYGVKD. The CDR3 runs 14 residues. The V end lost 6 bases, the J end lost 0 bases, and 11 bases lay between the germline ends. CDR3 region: CAIREPRYQETQYF. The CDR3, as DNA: TGTGCCATCAGGGAGCCCAGGTACCAAGAGACCCAGTACTTC.

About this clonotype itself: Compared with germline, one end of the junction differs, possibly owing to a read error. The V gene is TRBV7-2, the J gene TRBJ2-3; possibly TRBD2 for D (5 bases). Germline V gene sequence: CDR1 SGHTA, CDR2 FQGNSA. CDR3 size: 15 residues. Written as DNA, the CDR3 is TGTGCCAGCAACCATACTAGTTCTAGCACAGATATGCAGTATTTT. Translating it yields CASNHTSSSTDMQYF.

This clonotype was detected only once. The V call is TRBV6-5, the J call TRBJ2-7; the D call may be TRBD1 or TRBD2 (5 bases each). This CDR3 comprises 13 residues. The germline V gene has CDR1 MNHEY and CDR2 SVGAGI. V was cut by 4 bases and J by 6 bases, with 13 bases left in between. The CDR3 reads CASSSLPGSEQYF. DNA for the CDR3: TGTGCCAGCAGTTCTCTCCCAGGGAGCGAGCAGTACTTC.